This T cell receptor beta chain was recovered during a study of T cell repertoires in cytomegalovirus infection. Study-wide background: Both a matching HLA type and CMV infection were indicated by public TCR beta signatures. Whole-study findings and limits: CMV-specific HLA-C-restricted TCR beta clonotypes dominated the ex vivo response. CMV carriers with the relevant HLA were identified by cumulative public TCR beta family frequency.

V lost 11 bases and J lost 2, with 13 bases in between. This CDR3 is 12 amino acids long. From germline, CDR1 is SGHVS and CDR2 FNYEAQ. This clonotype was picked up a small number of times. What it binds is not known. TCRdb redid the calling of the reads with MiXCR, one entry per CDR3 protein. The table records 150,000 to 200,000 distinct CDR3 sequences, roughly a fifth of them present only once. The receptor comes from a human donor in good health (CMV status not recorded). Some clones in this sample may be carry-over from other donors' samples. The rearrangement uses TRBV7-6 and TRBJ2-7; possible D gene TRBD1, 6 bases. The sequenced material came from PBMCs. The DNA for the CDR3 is TGTGCCGGGGGCCCGGGGCCCTACGAGCAGTACTTC. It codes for CAGGPGPYEQYF.